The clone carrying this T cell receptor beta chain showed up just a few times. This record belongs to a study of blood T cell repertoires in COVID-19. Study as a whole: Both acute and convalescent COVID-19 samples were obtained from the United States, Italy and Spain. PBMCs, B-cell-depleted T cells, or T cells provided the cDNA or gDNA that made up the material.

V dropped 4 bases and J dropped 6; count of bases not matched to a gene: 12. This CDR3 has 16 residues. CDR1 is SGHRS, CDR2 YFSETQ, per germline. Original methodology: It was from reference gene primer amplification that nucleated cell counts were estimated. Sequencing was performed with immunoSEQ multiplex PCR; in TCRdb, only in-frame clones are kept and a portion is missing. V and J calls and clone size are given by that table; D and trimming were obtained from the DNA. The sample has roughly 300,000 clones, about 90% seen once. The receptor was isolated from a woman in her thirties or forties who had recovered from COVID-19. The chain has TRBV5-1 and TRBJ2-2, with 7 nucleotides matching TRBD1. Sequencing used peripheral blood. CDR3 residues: CASSPAVDRLPGELFF. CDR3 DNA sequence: TGCGCCAGCAGCCCGGCCGTGGACAGGCTTCCCGGGGAGCTGTTTTTT.